The 31 T cell receptor beta chains below come from one sample, sequenced in a study of neurological immune-mediated disorders (dated by TCRdb to between 2018 and 2021). Library construction relied on 5' RACE. The sequencing machine was an Illumina HiSeq 2500. The public sequencing data were trimmed at Q25 with fastp and processed into clonotypes with MiXCR by TCRdb, which kept only in-frame beta chains. Rows matching on CDR3 protein sequence are summarized as one entry with the most common DNA and genes. The sample table contains about 35,000 distinct CDR3 sequences; only one count was recorded for 3.5% to 4.5% of them. The ten largest clones take up roughly 2% of the sample. Sequenced: PBMCs. These receptors came from a man in his thirties or forties with multiple sclerosis.

This clonotype was seen many times. The V call is TRBV3-1, the J call TRBJ1-1; possibly TRBD1 for D (6 bases). The V end was cut by 5 bases, the J end by 10 bases, with 20 bases between. There are 14 residues in the CDR3. The germline gives CDR1 LGHDT, CDR2 YNNKEL (reference sequence). CDR3 amino acids: CASSYRTAGRGAFF. CDR3 bases: TGTGCCAGCAGCTATAGGACAGCGGGGCGTGGAGCTTTCTTT. Full variable domain (missing parts from reference TRBV3-1 and TRBJ1-1): DTAVSQTPKYLVTQMGNDKSIKCEQNLGHDTMYWYKQDSKKFLKIMFSYNNKELIINETVPNRFSPKSPDKAHLNLHINSLELGDSAVYFCASSYRTAGRGAFFGQGTRLTVV.

This clonotype was observed many times. The chain carries TRBV4-1 and TRBJ1-6; TRBD1 agrees at 8 bases. Germline assignment: CDR1 MGHRA and CDR2 YSYEKL. The CDR3 has 14 residues. Germline trimming cut 4 bases from V and 9 bases from J; bases unmatched to any gene: 5. As DNA, the CDR3 is TGCGCCAGCAGCCTGGACAGGGAAGTTTCACCCCTCCACTTT. It encodes CASSLDREVSPLHF.

This clonotype was seen only a few times. The junction departs from the called germline gene at one end, perhaps through a read error. The rearrangement uses TRBV20-1 and TRBJ1-5; D is unresolved. Germline V gene lookup returns CDR1 DFQATT and CDR2 SNEGSKA (reference sequence). CDR3 length: 13 residues. In nucleotides, the CDR3 is TGCAGTGCCACCAGCGGGAGCAATCAGCCCCAGAATTTT. This sequence encodes CSATSGSNQPQNF.

In this sample, this clonotype turned up a few times. A junction end diverges from the germline sequence, so it may reflect a read error. CDR3 sequence (DNA): TGTGCCATCAGTGCAGGGGACGGCAATCAGCCCCAGAATTTT. Translated, it gives CAISAGDGNQPQNF. The chain has TRBV10-3 and TRBJ1-5; TRBD1 might be the D (6 bases). The germline V gene has CDR1 ENHRY and CDR2 SYGVKD. This CDR3 is built from 14 residues.

At least ten counts were recorded for this clonotype. J is TRBJ2-2 and V is TRBV7-2; D possibly matches TRBD1 or TRBD2 (6 bases each). Germline values: CDR1 SGHTA, CDR2 FQGNSA. With 3 bases removed from V and 13 bases from J, the gap between germline ends came to 21 bases. The CDR3 consists of 15 residues. The CDR3 nucleotides read TGTGCCAGCAGCTTTGCGGGACACCCTGGCCAGTTGCTGTTTTTT. It is translated as CASSFAGHPGQLLFF.

This clonotype was seen repeatedly, ten times or more. The V and J genes are TRBV6-4 and TRBJ2-6; D not resolved. The germline V gene encodes CDR1 MRHNA and CDR2 SNTAGT. Trimming removed 5 bases from V and 0 bases from J, with 11 bases in between. The CDR3 spans 16 residues. CDR3 sequence reads: CASSQDGSSGANVLTF. The CDR3 coding sequence is TGTGCCAGCAGTCAGGACGGAAGCTCTGGGGCCAACGTCCTGACTTTC.

This clonotype was seen ten or more times. The genes are TRBV5-5 and TRBJ1-2; D remains unclear. Deletions cut 5 bases from V and 0 bases from J, with 14 bases between. This CDR3 comprises 15 residues. Germline V gene lookup returns CDR1 SGHKS and CDR2 YYEKEE (reference sequence). The CDR3 loop is CASRPTANTNYGYTF. CDR3 in DNA: TGTGCCAGCAGACCAACAGCGAACACTAACTATGGCTACACCTTC.

The table lists this clonotype with many counts. The chain employs TRBV9 and TRBJ1-2, with a tentative D call TRBD1 (6 bases). Trimming removed 2 bases from V and 0 bases from J, with 14 bases in between. Germline lookup yields CDR1 SGDLS and CDR2 YYNGEE. This CDR3 region has 16 residues. CDR3 amino acids: CASSVGIWGPNYGYTF. The CDR3, as DNA: TGTGCCAGCAGCGTGGGGATCTGGGGGCCTAACTATGGCTACACCTTC.

This clonotype was seen repeatedly, ten times or more. The chain has TRBV10-3 and TRBJ1-3; D unclear. The CDR3 is 18 amino acids. The V end lost 6 bases, the J end lost 7 bases, and 28 bases lay between the germline ends. The V gene's germline CDR1 is ENHRY and CDR2 SYGVKD. The CDR3 loop reads CAIRSDGLQGIGFNTIYF. The CDR3 bases are TGTGCCATCAGGTCGGACGGCCTTCAAGGGATCGGATTCAACACCATATATTTT.

Regarding this clonotype: A much bigger clone sits one base away, suggesting this may be a read error. The CDR3 carries no conserved terminal phenylalanine or tryptophan, so it likely arises from a read error. The V call is TRBV15, the J call TRBJ2-7; D tentatively fits TRBD1 or TRBD2 (5 bases each). The ends were cut back, 8 bases at V and 4 bases at J, with 12 bases in the middle. The CDR3 length is 12 residues. Germline CDR1 LNHNV, CDR2 YYDKDF (reference sequence). CDR3 sequence (DNA): TGTGCCACCGGTTTGAGGGGTTACGAGCAGTACCTC. Translating gives CATGLRGYEQYL.

The chain carries TRBV24-1 and TRBJ2-1, with a weak D call TRBD1 (6 bases). Trimming removed 5 bases from V and 5 bases from J, with 9 bases in between. CDR1 is KGHDR, CDR2 SFDVKD, per germline. The CDR3 runs to 13 residues. The CDR3, as DNA: TGTGCCACCAGTGGACAGGCGGACAATGAGCAGTTCTTC. It specifies CATSGQADNEQFF.

This clonotype was detected ten times or more. The V call is TRBV7-2, the J call TRBJ2-7; 7 bases are shared with TRBD2. The trim removed 2 bases at V and 4 bases at J, leaving 5 bases unmatched. CDR3 length: 14 residues. CDR1 SGHTA and CDR2 FQGNSA come from the germline V gene. CDR3 bases: TGTGCCAGCAGCTTAACGGGGGGAAAGTACGAGCAGTACTTC. Encoded protein: CASSLTGGKYEQYF.

This clonotype occurred many times. The rearrangement uses TRBV7-2 and TRBJ2-2, with 10 bases that match TRBD2. In germline, CDR1 is SGHTA, CDR2 FQGNSA. CDR3 length: 16 residues. Germline trimming cut 5 bases from V and 0 bases from J; bases unmatched to any gene: 3. The CDR3 reads CASSPLAGANTGELFF. The CDR3 DNA follows: TGTGCCAGCAGCCCCCTAGCGGGGGCGAACACCGGGGAGCTGTTTTTT. Filled out from reference TRBV7-2 and TRBJ2-2, the complete variable domain reads GAGVSQSPSNKVTEKGKDVELRCDPISGHTALYWYRQSLGQGLEFLIYFQGNSAPDKSGLPSDRFSAERTGGSVSTLTIQRTQQEDSAVYLCASSPLAGANTGELFFGEGSRLTVL.

The table lists this clonotype with many counts. The genes are TRBV20-1 and TRBJ2-3; D unclear. The CDR3 is made up of 12 amino acids. V shed 0 bases and J shed 9 bases, with 10 bases lying between them. The germline V gene has CDR1 DFQATT and CDR2 SNEGSKA (reference sequence). CDR3 sequence reads: CSARETVVTQYF. In DNA form, the CDR3 reads TGCAGTGCTAGAGAAACAGTCGTGACGCAGTATTTT.

Many counts were recorded for this clonotype. The rearrangement joins TRBV20-1 to TRBJ2-3; 9 bases are shared with TRBD1. The CDR3 loop spans 13 amino acids. Germline CDR1 reads DFQATT; CDR2 reads SNEGSKA (reference sequence). V dropped 6 bases and J dropped 4; count of bases not matched to a gene: 5. In DNA form, the CDR3 reads TGCAGTGCAGGGGACAGGGATTCAGATACGCAGTATTTT. Its protein is CSAGDRDSDTQYF.

This clonotype was detected a few times. The chain has TRBV5-1 and TRBJ2-7; TRBD1 matches 8 bases. Germline values: CDR1 SGHRS, CDR2 YFSETQ. CDR3 length: 19 residues. The J segment lost 1 base and the V segment lost 4 bases, leaving 19 bases of the junction unmatched. The CDR3 nucleotides read TGCGCCAGCAGCCCTGCTCAGGGGGCGCTTACTTCCTGGTCCTACGAGCAGTACTTC. Its translation is CASSPAQGALTSWSYEQYF. The full variable domain, in which reference TRBV5-1 and TRBJ2-7 provide the parts outside the CDR3, is KAGVTQTPRYLIKTRGQQVTLSCSPISGHRSVSWYQQTPGQGLQFLFEYFSETQRNKGNFPGRFSGRQFSNSRSEMNVSTLELGDSALYLCASSPAQGALTSWSYEQYFGPGTRLTVT.

This clonotype was recorded many times. The chain carries TRBV7-3 and TRBJ1-1, with D perhaps TRBD1 (5 bases). Per the germline V gene, CDR1 is SGHTA and CDR2 is FQGTGA. Trimming removed 1 base from V and 6 bases from J, with 21 bases in between. This CDR3 is 17 amino acids long. In nucleotides, the CDR3 is TGTGCCAGCAGCTTAATATGGAAGTTGGGGGGTGACCCTGAAGCTTTCTTT. The encoded protein is CASSLIWKLGGDPEAFF.

In its sample, this clonotype was seen many times. The chain links TRBV6-5 to TRBJ1-3; maybe TRBD1 (6 bases). The CDR3 sequence is 14 residues long. The V gene lost 4 bases and the J gene lost 4 bases, with 11 bases spanning the gap. Germline V CDR1 and CDR2: MNHEY, SVGAGI. CDR3 sequence (DNA): TGTGCCAGCAGTTTCAACGGACAGGGAAACACCATATATTTT. Its translation is CASSFNGQGNTIYF.

This clonotype occurred many times. The chain combines TRBV6-2 or TRBV6-3 with TRBJ2-1; TRBD2 agrees at 9 bases. Germline CDR1 and CDR2: MNHEY and SVGEGT. This CDR3 has 17 residues. With V trimmed by 6 bases and J by 3 bases, 12 bases remained unmatched. The DNA for the CDR3 is TGTGCCAGCAGCCGCCTAAGCGGGGGGAATTACTACAATGAGCAGTTCTTC. As protein: CASSRLSGGNYYNEQFF.

This clonotype came up a few times. The junction and the germline gene differ at one end; a read error may be behind it. The CDR3 nucleotides are TGCAGTGCTGAGGACAGGGGCCCCAATCAGCCCCAGAATTTT. Its translation: CSAEDRGPNQPQNF. The chain has TRBV20-1 and TRBJ1-5; 9 bases match TRBD1. Germline CDR1 DFQATT, CDR2 SNEGSKA (reference sequence). The CDR3 has 14 amino acids.

This clonotype was recorded at least ten times. V usage is TRBV5-1 and J usage is TRBJ2-5; TRBD1 matches at 9 bases. Germline-derived CDR1 and CDR2 are SGHRS and YFSETQ. The CDR3 spans 14 residues. The ends lost 6 bases at V and 5 bases at J; junction bases unmatched: 8. This chain's CDR3 is CASTAGQGLETQYF. The CDR3 coding sequence is TGCGCCAGCACGGCAGGACAGGGGTTGGAGACCCAGTACTTC.

This clonotype was seen many times. This rearrangement joins TRBV20-1 to TRBJ1-2, with D tentatively TRBD1 (5 bases). This CDR3 contains 15 residues. Trimming removed 0 bases from V and 7 bases from J, with 18 bases in between. Per germline, CDR1 DFQATT and CDR2 SNEGSKA (reference sequence). The CDR3 DNA reads as TGCAGTGCTAGAGACTCCGGGGGAGGGGAAGGTGGCTACACCTTC. It specifies CSARDSGGGEGGYTF.

Many counts were recorded for this clonotype. The V gene is TRBV15, the J gene TRBJ1-1, with unresolved D. CDR1 is LNHNV, CDR2 YYDKDF, per germline (reference sequence). Trimming removed 3 bases from V and 1 base from J, with 3 bases in between. The CDR3 has 12 amino acids. CDR3 amino acids: CATSSGNTEAFF. In DNA, the CDR3 is TGTGCCACCAGCAGTGGGAACACTGAAGCTTTCTTT.

This clonotype was detected a few times. The junction differs from germline at one of its ends, possibly a read error. This chain links TRBV20-1 with TRBJ1-6; D is ambiguous. CDR3 size: 11 residues. Germline V CDR1 and CDR2: DFQATT, SNEGSKA (reference sequence). CDR3 residues: CSKRGNSPLNF. CDR3 DNA sequence: TGCTCAAAGAGAGGGAATTCACCCCTCAACTTT.

This clonotype was picked up many times. J is TRBJ2-5 and V is TRBV20-1; 9 bases are a match to TRBD2. Germline trimming cut 2 bases from V and 2 bases from J; bases unmatched to any gene: 6. CDR3 length: 15 residues. CDR1 is DFQATT, CDR2 SNEGSKA, per germline (reference sequence). The CDR3 DNA sequence: TGCAGTGCTAGATGGTTAGCGGGAGAACAAGAGACCCAGTACTTC. It codes for CSARWLAGEQETQYF.

This clonotype was observed many times. The rearrangement joins TRBV12-3 or TRBV12-4 to TRBJ1-1; D is uncertain. V was pared by 6 bases and J by 7 bases, with 21 bases between. There are 15 residues in the CDR3. CDR3 coding DNA: TGTGCCAGCAGCCCCCTTTCGGAGGAACCAATTGAAGCTTTCTTT. Encoded protein: CASSPLSEEPIEAFF.

This clonotype was counted many times. The rearrangement joins TRBV6-2 or TRBV6-3 to TRBJ2-2; D tentatively fits TRBD1 or TRBD2 (5 bases each). V lost 2 bases and J lost 5, with 15 bases in between. Germline V gene data show CDR1 as MNHEY and CDR2 as SVGEGT. This CDR3 spans 16 amino acids. CDR3 bases: TGTGCCAGCAGTTACCGTACCGGGGCTAGAACCGGGGAGCTGTTTTTT. Residues: CASSYRTGARTGELFF.

This clonotype was found many times. This chain uses TRBV7-3 with TRBJ2-3; D gene uncertain. Germline V gene lookup returns CDR1 SGHTA and CDR2 FQGTGA. The CDR3 sequence is 13 residues long. The V end lost 5 bases, the J end lost 3 bases, and 9 bases lay between the germline ends. CDR3 amino acids: CASSPRKTDTQYF. The CDR3 nucleotides are TGTGCCAGCAGCCCCAGGAAAACAGATACGCAGTATTTT.

This clonotype appeared many times. The chain employs TRBV4-1 and TRBJ1-5; 8 nucleotides match TRBD1. J was trimmed by 7 bases and V by 4 bases; bases with no gene match: 6. This CDR3 is built from 14 residues. Germline V gives CDR1 MGHRA, CDR2 YSYEKL. CDR3 amino acids: CASSLQGVGQPQHF. In DNA form, the CDR3 reads TGCGCCAGCAGCCTACAGGGGGTAGGGCAGCCCCAGCATTTT.

This clonotype was seen repeatedly, ten times or more. The CDR3 loop reads CASSGDRSYEQYF. The CDR3 nucleotides read TGTGCCAGCAGTGGGGACAGGAGCTACGAGCAGTACTTC. The V and J genes are TRBV7-9 and TRBJ2-7; 8 nucleotides agree with TRBD1. This CDR3 contains 13 residues. V lost 6 bases to trimming and J lost 3 bases; unmatched junction nucleotides: 4. Germline CDR1 and CDR2: SEHNR and FQNEAQ (reference sequence). The full variable domain, in which reference TRBV7-9 and TRBJ2-7 provide the parts outside the CDR3, is DTGVSQNPRHKITKRGQNVTFRCDPISEHNRLYWYRQTLGQGPEFLTYFQNEAQLEKSRLLSDRFSAERPKGSFSTLEIQRTEQGDSAMYLCASSGDRSYEQYFGPGTRLTVT.

This clonotype was seen at least ten times. The chain couples TRBV12-3 or TRBV12-4 to TRBJ2-7, with no clear D. The CDR3 runs 13 residues. Between the trimmed V and J ends, which lost 6 bases and 4 bases, there was a span of 13 bases. The CDR3 sequence: CASSPTGGYEQYF. The CDR3 region has the DNA TGTGCCAGCAGCCCTACGGGCGGTTACGAGCAGTACTTC.